Listed below are T cell receptor beta chains from one sample, sequenced in a study of spatial heterogeneity in lung cancer. TCRdb re-called the 5' RACE reads through MiXCR, storing one row per CDR3 protein. The data contain more than 30,000 distinct CDR3 sequences, around 5.8% of them singletons. This specimen consisted of PBMCs, obtained at surgery. The receptors here all came from a male donor with early-stage non-small cell lung cancer. Each CDR3 is given with its conserved first and last residue. A D gene is named only where the DNA matches it firmly. Where a row states a size, it is once, few, many or the class of an expanded clone; other rows omit it.

d_call j_call clone_size v_call cdr3_nt cdr3_aa
- TRBJ1-1 few TRBV28 TGTGCCAGCAGTTCGGGACTGCCGAACACTGAAGCTTTCTTT CASSSGLPNTEAFF
- TRBJ1-1 many TRBV6-5 TGTGCCAGCAGTTTAAAGGGATGGACTGAAGCTTTCTTT CASSLKGWTEAFF
- TRBJ1-3 many TRBV6-5 TGTGCCAGCAGGGCGGGCTCCCCTGGAAACACCATATATTTT CASRAGSPGNTIYF
TRBD1 TRBJ2-5 many TRBV7-3 TGTGCCAGCAGCTCCGCAGGGGGCCAAGAGACCCAGTACTTC CASSSAGGQETQYF
- TRBJ1-2 many TRBV2 TGTGCCAGCAGTGAAGCGCAGTCAGTTCTTGGCTACACCTTC CASSEAQSVLGYTF
- TRBJ2-7 - TRBV7-2 TGTGCCAGCAGCCGCCAGGGGTCCTACGAGCAGTACTTC CASSRQGSYEQYF
- TRBJ1-5 many TRBV29-1 TGCAGCGTAAGACAGTACAATCAGCCCCAGCATTTT CSVRQYNQPQHF
- TRBJ2-2 many TRBV3-1 TGTGCCAGCAGCCAAGGGCAGAACACCGGGGAGCTGTTTTTT CASSQGQNTGELFF
- TRBJ2-2 many TRBV7-3 TGTGCCAGCAGCTTGGGTGGCTCGAACACCGGGGAGCTGTTTTTT CASSLGGSNTGELFF
- TRBJ2-7 - TRBV11-2 TGTGCCAGCAGCCCCGACAGCCCCGTGCAGTACTTC CASSPDSPVQYF
TRBD2 TRBJ2-3 - TRBV27 TGTGCCAGCAGGCGACTAGCGGGGGGCCACACAGATACGCAGTATTTT CASRRLAGGHTDTQYF
TRBD1 TRBJ1-6 many TRBV7-9 TGTGCCAGCAGCTTGGGCAGGGGGAATTCACCCCTCCACTTT CASSLGRGNSPLHF
- TRBJ1-6 many TRBV7-8 TGTGCCAGCAGCTCTCAGGGCCCGGGGAATTCACCCCTCCACTTT CASSSQGPGNSPLHF
- TRBJ2-7 many TRBV18 TGTGCCAGCTCAACAACAGATGAGCAGTACTTC CASSTTDEQYF
- TRBJ1-5 many TRBV12-3/TRBV12-4 TGTGCCAGCAGTTTAGCGCATTGGGCTAGCAATCAGCCCCAGCATTTT CASSLAHWASNQPQHF
- TRBJ2-7 many TRBV6-5 TGTGCCAGCAGTCCGACCTCAGGGGCCGTCTCCTACGAGCAGTACTTC CASSPTSGAVSYEQYF